Below, 17 T cell receptor beta chains from the same sample are listed, as sequenced in a study of blood T cells in healthy people across ages. The authors ran a second PCR of 7 to 11 cycles using a sample-barcoded 5' primer and a J-beta primer mix. MiXCR, applied by TCRdb to the 5' RACE reads, yields one record per CDR3 protein. The sample lists approximately 780,000 distinct CDR3 sequences, around a quarter occurring once. This sample also belongs to another study, concerning T cells of mothers and their children.

The sequenced material came from blood. These receptors came from a boy aged 5-17 years in good health.

The J gene is TRBJ1-6, the V gene TRBV6-5; D is undetermined. The germline V and J ends were trimmed by 1 base and 0 bases, with 10 bases remaining between them. Germline V CDR1 and CDR2: MNHEY, SVGAGI. CDR3 size: 17 residues. CDR3 bases: TGTGCCAGCAGTTACTTTGACGGGAGCTCCTATAATTCACCCCTCCACTTT. Translating gives CASSYFDGSSYNSPLHF.

This clonotype was counted ten times or more. V gene TRBV15 combines with J gene TRBJ2-5; possible D gene TRBD1, 5 bases. The CDR3 runs to 14 residues. The V gene's germline CDR1 is LNHNV and CDR2 YYDKDF (reference sequence). V lost 1 base to trimming and J lost 0 bases, with 6 bases between them. The CDR3 protein is CATSRADNQETQYF. CDR3 nucleotides: TGTGCCACCAGCAGAGCGGACAACCAAGAGACCCAGTACTTC.

Worth noting for this clonotype: A clone one base away is much larger, so this may be a read error. V gene TRBV28 combines with J gene TRBJ2-1; either TRBD1 or TRBD2 may supply D (6 bases each). Germline assignment: CDR1 MDHEN and CDR2 SYDVKM. This CDR3 spans 15 amino acids. Trimming cost V 6 bases and J 1 base, with 13 bases left between them. CDR3 in amino acids: CASSPWGASYNEQFF. CDR3 bases: TGTGCCAGCAGCCCTTGGGGGGCATCCTACAATGAGCAGTTCTTC. Variable domain in full (rest from reference TRBV28 and TRBJ2-1): DVKVTQSSRYLVKRTGEKVFLECVQDMDHENMFWYRQDPGLGLRLIYFSYDVKMKEKGDIPEGYSVSREKKERFSLILESASTNQTSMYLCASSPWGASYNEQFFGPGTRLTVL.

This clonotype was counted between two and nine times. The chain joins TRBV6-5 to TRBJ2-5; 9 bases are a match to TRBD1. The J call is in doubt because the DNA end fits TRBJ2-1 better. CDR3 size: 13 residues. The germline V gene has CDR1 MNHEY and CDR2 SVGAGI. CDR3 nucleotides: TGTGCCAGCAGGGGGACAGGGTTCGGTGAGCAGTTCTTC. Translating it yields CASRGTGFGEQFF.

The chain joins TRBV5-1 to TRBJ2-2; D is perhaps TRBD1 (5 bases). Between the trimmed V and J ends, which lost 0 bases and 4 bases, there was a span of 10 bases. CDR1 SGHRS and CDR2 YFSETQ come from the germline V gene. The CDR3 covers 15 residues. The chain's CDR3 is CASSLEGPGTGELFF. CDR3 sequence (DNA): TGCGCCAGCAGCTTGGAGGGGCCGGGCACCGGGGAGCTGTTTTTT.

This chain links TRBV9 with TRBJ2-7; possible D gene TRBD2, 5 bases. CDR1 and CDR2 (germline): SGDLS, YYNGEE. The CDR3 has 14 residues. Trimming took 2 bases from V and 3 from J, leaving 12 bases between them. For the CDR3, the DNA is TGTGCCAGCAGCGTTGGTCCGACTAACTACGAGCAGTACTTC. Its protein is CASSVGPTNYEQYF.

This clonotype was found a few times. The rearrangement uses TRBV24-1 and TRBJ2-3; 12 nucleotides align to TRBD2. The CDR3 consists of 17 residues. V lost 3 bases to trimming and J lost 1 base; unmatched junction nucleotides: 4. The germline V gene encodes CDR1 KGHDR and CDR2 SFDVKD. The CDR3 spells CATSDPRTSGGTDTQYF. DNA of the CDR3: TGTGCCACCAGTGATCCCCGGACTAGCGGGGGCACAGATACGCAGTATTTT.

The chain recombines TRBV5-5 with TRBJ1-6; D not certain. V dropped 10 bases and J dropped 6 bases, with 14 bases sitting between them. This CDR3 comprises 13 residues. Germline V gene sequence: CDR1 SGHKS, CDR2 YYEKEE (reference sequence). CDR3 nucleotide sequence: TGTGCCTCCGGCTACGAGGGTAATTCACCCCTCCACTTT. Translated, it gives CASGYEGNSPLHF.

This clonotype was seen a few times. The rearrangement uses TRBV7-6 and TRBJ2-5; the match to TRBD2 covers 8 bases. The DNA end lines up better with TRBJ2-1; the J call may be wrong. CDR1 and CDR2 (germline): SGHVS, FNYEAQ. The CDR3 totals 17 residues. The CDR3 region is CASSINLRGGPRNEQFF. CDR3 nucleotides: TGTGCCAGCAGCATAAACCTTCGGGGGGGACCACGCAATGAGCAGTTCTTC.

This clonotype was seen more than once but under ten times. The chain employs TRBV4-1 and TRBJ2-1, with D perhaps matching TRBD2 (6 bases). Germline CDR1 MGHRA, CDR2 YSYEKL. This CDR3 comprises 14 residues. With 4 bases removed from V and 9 bases from J, the gap between germline ends came to 16 bases. This chain's CDR3 is CASSPSSERGEQFF. CDR3 coding DNA: TGCGCCAGCAGCCCCTCTAGCGAACGGGGTGAGCAGTTCTTC.

This clonotype was seen at least ten times. The chain recombines TRBV14 with TRBJ2-3; a possible D gene is TRBD2 (5 bases). Deletions cut 4 bases from V and 8 bases from J, with 13 bases between. The CDR3 has 13 residues. Germline V gene sequence: CDR1 SGHDN, CDR2 FVKESK. The CDR3 region is CASSREGHATQYF. For the CDR3, the DNA is TGTGCCAGCAGCCGTGAGGGCCACGCTACGCAGTATTTT. Full variable domain (remainder filled in from reference TRBV14 and TRBJ2-3): EAGVTQFPSHSVIEKGQTVTLRCDPISGHDNLYWYRRVMGKEIKFLLHFVKESKQDESGMPNNRFLAERTGGTYSTLKVQPAELEDSGVYFCASSREGHATQYFGPGTRLTVL.

V usage is TRBV10-1 and J usage is TRBJ2-5; D could derive from TRBD1 or TRBD2 (5 bases each). The J call is uncertain, as TRBJ2-7 better fits the DNA end. This CDR3 has 13 residues. CDR1 and CDR2 from the germline V gene are WNHNN and SYGVQD (reference sequence). CDR3 bases: TGCGCCAGCAGCCGCTCAGGGAGTGGCGAGCAGTACTTC. It encodes CASSRSGSGEQYF.

This clonotype was detected a few times. This chain links TRBV10-2 with TRBJ2-7; a weak D match, TRBD2 (6 bases). The J call may be mistaken, given a closer DNA end match to TRBJ2-6. This CDR3 has 16 amino acids. Germline V gene lookup returns CDR1 WSHSY and CDR2 SAAADI. Here the CDR3 reads CASSEGGISGANVLTF. The CDR3 coding sequence is TGCGCCAGCAGTGAAGGAGGGATTTCTGGGGCCAACGTCCTGACTTTC.

This clonotype was seen a few times. V gene TRBV28 combines with J gene TRBJ2-7; D is ambiguous. The ends were cut back, 4 bases at V and 2 bases at J, with 12 bases in the middle. The germline gives CDR1 MDHEN, CDR2 SYDVKM. There are 14 residues in the CDR3. For the CDR3, the DNA is TGTGCCAGCAGTTCCAGACTGCCTCCCTACGAGCAGTACTTC. Its protein is CASSSRLPPYEQYF.

The chain carries TRBV9 and TRBJ2-7, with D possibly matching TRBD1 (7 bases). Trimming took off 3 bases at V and 4 bases at J, with 17 bases between the two ends. Germline V gene lookup returns CDR1 SGDLS and CDR2 YYNGEE. This CDR3 is built from 15 residues. CDR3 nucleotides: TGTGCCAGCAGCGATGACAGGGCGGGACGATACGAGCAGTACTTC. Translated, it gives CASSDDRAGRYEQYF.

This clonotype occurred a few times. The chain employs TRBV28 and TRBJ2-7, with TRBD2 matching over 7 bases. From germline, CDR1 is MDHEN and CDR2 SYDVKM. CDR3 length: 14 residues. Losses at the gene ends were 6 bases for V and 1 base for J; bases not matched to a gene: 6. The CDR3 nucleotides read TGTGCCAGCAGCAGTCAGGGAGGGTCCTACGAGCAGTACTTC. Translation gives CASSSQGGSYEQYF.

The V gene is TRBV6-1, the J gene TRBJ2-7, with D hard to call. In germline, CDR1 is MNHNS, CDR2 SASEGT. V lost 1 base and J lost 2, with 9 bases in between. This CDR3 comprises 14 residues. In DNA, the CDR3 is TGTGCCAGCAGTGAAGTAGGGTTAACCTACGAGCAGTACTTC. Translation: CASSEVGLTYEQYF.